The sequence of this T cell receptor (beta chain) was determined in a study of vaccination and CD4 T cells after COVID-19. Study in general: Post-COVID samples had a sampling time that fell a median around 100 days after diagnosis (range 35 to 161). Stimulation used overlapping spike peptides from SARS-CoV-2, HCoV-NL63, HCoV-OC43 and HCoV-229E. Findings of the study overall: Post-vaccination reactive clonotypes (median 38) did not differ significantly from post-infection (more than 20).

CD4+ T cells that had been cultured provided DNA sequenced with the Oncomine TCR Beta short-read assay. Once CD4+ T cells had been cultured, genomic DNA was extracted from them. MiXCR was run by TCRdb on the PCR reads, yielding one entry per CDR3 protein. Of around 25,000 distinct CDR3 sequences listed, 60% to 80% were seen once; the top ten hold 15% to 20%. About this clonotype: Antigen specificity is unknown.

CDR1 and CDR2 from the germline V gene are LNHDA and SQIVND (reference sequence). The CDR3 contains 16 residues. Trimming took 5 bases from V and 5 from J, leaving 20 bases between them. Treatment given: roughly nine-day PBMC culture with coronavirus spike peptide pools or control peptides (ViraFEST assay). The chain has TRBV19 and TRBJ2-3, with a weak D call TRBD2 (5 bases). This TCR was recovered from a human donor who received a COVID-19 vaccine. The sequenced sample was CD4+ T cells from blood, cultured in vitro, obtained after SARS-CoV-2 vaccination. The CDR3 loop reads CASSPWAGILGDTQYF. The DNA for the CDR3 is TGTGCCAGTAGTCCGTGGGCGGGCATTTTAGGAGATACGCAGTATTTT.